This T cell receptor beta chain was sequenced for a study of blood T cell repertoires in COVID-19 (TCRdb year 2020). Study-wide context: Samples from collaborators originated in the United States, Italy and Spain and spanned both the acute and convalescent phases of COVID-19. The samples were drawn from two sources: the first 160 participants of the ongoing ImmuneRACE study, and 950 to 1,500 subjects contributed by 6 global collaborators. Sample metadata almost always included a de-identified subject ID, COVID-19 status, age in years and sex. The repertoires were released in a freely available public database meant as a resource for research on the immune response to SARS-CoV-2. Deeply sampled blood TCRbeta repertoires from subjects exposed to, actively infected with, or recovered from COVID-19 were included in the dataset. Where available, HLA class I and class II types were taken from metadata supplied by the sample provider and were not determined by assay-based typing. The material from the prospective study consisted of cDNA or gDNA derived from T cells, B-cell-depleted T cells, or PBMCs.

In the prospective study, participants were roughly 18 to 90 years old, resided in about two dozen geographic areas of the United States, and were enrolled through a virtual design. To assign participants to cohorts, the prospective study relied on clinical history that participants themselves reported in a screening survey and a study questionnaire. ImmuneRACE Cohort 3 recovered participants were defined by two consecutive negative NP/OP PCR tests, healthcare professional clearance, or symptom resolution. Mobile phlebotomists in the prospective study collected whole blood, serum and a nasopharyngeal or oropharyngeal swab from every participant. Over a roughly 2-month period, participants in the prospective study had the option of providing additional blood draws and questionnaires. Prospective study blood samples were shipped either frozen or at room temperature before DNA extraction. The full study reports these points: The quantity of clinical and demographic metadata differed by source and by participant and was supplied without curation.

The immunoSEQ Assay, a bias-controlled multiplex PCR, was used to amplify TCRbeta CDR3 regions from genomic DNA. For the original study's pipeline: The number of nucleated cells in each sample was estimated from the amplification of reference gene primers within the assay. Sequence reads were collapsed and filtered to measure the absolute abundance of every unique TCRbeta CDR3 rearrangement. For each sample, productive Simpson clonality was calculated as the square root of Simpson's diversity index across productive rearrangements. The table comes from immuneACCESS by way of TCRdb, which keeps in-frame sequences with V and J called. Part of the clones is missing from these tables; in studies checked, under half for an unresolved V gene and the rest for unknown reasons. The DNA gave D and trimming, while V, J and clone size come from that table. Within this sample are 500,000 or so clones, with 75% to 90% of them counted one time only. Around 0.64% of the sample belongs to the ten largest clones.

To note about this clone: Its antigen is still unknown. The record has no base qualities; no much larger clone is one base away.

Spanning cysteine to phenylalanine, the CDR3 consists of 13 amino acids. The CDR3 DNA has 39 bases and is translated from base 1. Trimming takes 8 bases from V and 1 base from J, and the germline ends sit 12 bases apart. CDR1 and CDR2 (SGHRS, YFSETQ) derive from the germline V gene. The sequence derives from a woman between 18 and 29 years old who had recovered from COVID-19. The sequence is built from TRBV5-1 and TRBJ1-2, with the identity of the D gene unclear. The sequencing input was PBMCs or T cells enriched from blood (not recorded which). The sequenced DNA: TGCGCCAGTGCACCACTGAATAACTATGGCTACACCTTC. Translated, it reads CASAPLNNYGYTF.